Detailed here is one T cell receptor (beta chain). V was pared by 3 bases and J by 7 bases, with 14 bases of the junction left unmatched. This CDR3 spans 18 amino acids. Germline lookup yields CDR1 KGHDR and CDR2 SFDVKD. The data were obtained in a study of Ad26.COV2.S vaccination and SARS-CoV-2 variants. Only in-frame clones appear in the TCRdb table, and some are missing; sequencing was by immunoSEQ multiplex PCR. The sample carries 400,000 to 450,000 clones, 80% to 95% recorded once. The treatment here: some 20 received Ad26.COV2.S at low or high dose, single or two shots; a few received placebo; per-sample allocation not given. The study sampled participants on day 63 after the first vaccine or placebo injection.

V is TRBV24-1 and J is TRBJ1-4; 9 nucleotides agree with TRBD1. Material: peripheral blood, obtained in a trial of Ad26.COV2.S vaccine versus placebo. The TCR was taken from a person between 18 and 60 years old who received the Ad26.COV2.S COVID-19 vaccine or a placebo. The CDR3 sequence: CATSDGGRDRELSEKLFF. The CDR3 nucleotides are TGTGCCACCAGTGATGGGGGGAGGGACAGGGAATTGAGTGAAAAACTGTTTTTT.